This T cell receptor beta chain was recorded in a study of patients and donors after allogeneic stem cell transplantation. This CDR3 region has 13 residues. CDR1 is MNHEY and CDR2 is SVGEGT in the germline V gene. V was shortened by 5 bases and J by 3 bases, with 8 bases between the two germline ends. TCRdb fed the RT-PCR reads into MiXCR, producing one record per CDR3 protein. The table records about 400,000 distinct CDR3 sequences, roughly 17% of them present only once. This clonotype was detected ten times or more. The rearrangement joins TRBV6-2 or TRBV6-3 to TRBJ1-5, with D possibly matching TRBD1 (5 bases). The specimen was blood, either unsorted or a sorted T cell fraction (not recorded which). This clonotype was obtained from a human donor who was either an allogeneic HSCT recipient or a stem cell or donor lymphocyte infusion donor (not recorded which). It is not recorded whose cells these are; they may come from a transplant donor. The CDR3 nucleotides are TGTGCCAGCAGTAGGGGTCCCAATCAGCCCCAGCATTTT. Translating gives CASSRGPNQPQHF.